The 21 T cell receptor beta chains given below trace back to one sample, sequenced in a study of blood T cell repertoires in COVID-19. Libraries were prepared by immunoSEQ multiplex PCR; TCRdb keeps only in-frame clonotypes and omits some of them. The sample has roughly 24,000 clones, more than 85% seen once. Sequencing was performed on peripheral blood. These receptors originate from a human donor in a cohort sampled during active COVID-19.

The chain combines TRBV5-1 with TRBJ2-1; the D gene is possibly TRBD2 (5 bases). Trimming removed 4 bases from V and 0 bases from J, with 11 bases in between. The germline V gene encodes CDR1 SGHRS and CDR2 YFSETQ. This CDR3 has 15 residues. CDR3 coding DNA: TGCGCCAGCAGCCACCTCGAGGGCTCCTACAATGAGCAGTTCTTC. Its translation: CASSHLEGSYNEQFF. Full variable domain (rest looked up from reference TRBV5-1 and TRBJ2-1): KAGVTQTPRYLIKTRGQQVTLSCSPISGHRSVSWYQQTPGQGLQFLFEYFSETQRNKGNFPGRFSGRQFSNSRSEMNVSTLELGDSALYLCASSHLEGSYNEQFFGPGTRLTVL.

The chain has TRBV7-9 and TRBJ2-7; D unresolved. The ends were cut back, 0 bases at V and 4 bases at J, with 4 bases in the middle. From germline, CDR1 is SEHNR and CDR2 FQNEAQ (reference sequence). CDR3 length: 12 residues. For the CDR3, the DNA is TGTGCCAGCAGCTTAGCGCAGTACGAGCAGTACTTC. This codes for CASSLAQYEQYF. The full variable domain, its missing parts supplied by reference TRBV7-9 and TRBJ2-7, is DTGVSQNPRHKITKRGQNVTFRCDPISEHNRLYWYRQTLGQGPEFLTYFQNEAQLEKSRLLSDRFSAERPKGSFSTLEIQRTEQGDSAMYLCASSLAQYEQYFGPGTRLTVT.

This clone turned up a few times. The rearrangement uses TRBV4-3 and TRBJ2-2, with D tentatively TRBD2 (6 bases). There are 14 residues in the CDR3. The germline V and J ends were trimmed by 0 bases and 5 bases, with 7 bases remaining between them. Germline V CDR1 and CDR2: LGHNA, YSLEER. The CDR3: CASSQDGGTGELFF. CDR3 bases: TGCGCCAGCAGCCAAGATGGGGGGACCGGGGAGCTGTTTTTT.

The chain uses TRBV28 and TRBJ2-7; weak D call: TRBD2 (5 bases). V was shortened by 2 bases and J by 0 bases, with 8 bases between the two germline ends. This CDR3 is built from 14 residues. Germline assignment: CDR1 MDHEN and CDR2 SYDVKM. The CDR3 loop reads CASSLRGNSYEQYF. DNA for the CDR3: TGTGCCAGCAGTTTAAGAGGGAACTCCTACGAGCAGTACTTC.

This rearrangement joins TRBV7-8 to TRBJ2-7, with TRBD1 matching over 7 bases. Per the germline V gene, CDR1 is SGHVS and CDR2 is FQNEAQ. V dropped 6 bases and J dropped 2; count of bases not matched to a gene: 7. The CDR3 has 14 amino acids. The CDR3 loop reads CASSYRTGAYEQYF. The CDR3, as DNA: TGTGCCAGCAGTTACCGTACAGGGGCCTACGAGCAGTACTTC.

The V call is TRBV7-2, the J call TRBJ2-3; D not certain. Trimming left V 5 bases short and J 2 bases short, with 5 bases between. The germline gives CDR1 SGHTA, CDR2 FQGNSA. The CDR3 totals 12 residues. The CDR3 DNA sequence: TGTGCCAGCAGCCTCTTCACAGATACGCAGTATTTT. It is translated as CASSLFTDTQYF. The whole variable domain, filled in from reference TRBV7-2 and TRBJ2-3, reads GAGVSQSPSNKVTEKGKDVELRCDPISGHTALYWYRQSLGQGLEFLIYFQGNSAPDKSGLPSDRFSAERTGGSVSTLTIQRTQQEDSAVYLCASSLFTDTQYFGPGTRLTVL.

The V call is TRBV19, the J call TRBJ1-1; perhaps TRBD1 as D (5 bases). The CDR3 length is 16 residues. Germline V CDR1 and CDR2: LNHDA, SQIVND (reference sequence). The V gene lost 1 base and the J gene lost 0 bases, with 12 bases spanning the gap. CDR3 in amino acids: CASSIGATVMNTEAFF. CDR3 DNA sequence: TGTGCCAGTAGTATAGGGGCGACAGTGATGAACACTGAAGCTTTCTTT.

CDR3 sequence: CASSLGTGTAFF. The CDR3 DNA is TGTGCCAGCAGCCTCGGGACAGGGACAGCTTTCTTT. The chain combines TRBV12-3 or TRBV12-4 with TRBJ1-1; 9 bases map to TRBD1. The CDR3 consists of 12 residues. The V gene end was trimmed by 6 bases and the J gene end by 10 bases; junction bases not matched to a gene: 6.

In this sample, this clone turned up a few times. The chain carries TRBV13 and TRBJ2-7; perhaps TRBD1 as D (5 bases). This CDR3 region has 11 residues. Germline assignment: CDR1 PRHDT and CDR2 FYEKMQ (reference sequence). V lost 8 bases and J 4 bases, leaving 9 bases between the germline ends. This CDR3 is CASSRDYEQYF. DNA for the CDR3: TGTGCCAGCTCCAGGGATTACGAGCAGTACTTC.

The V call is TRBV5-4, the J call TRBJ2-5; 8 positions agree with TRBD2. The CDR3 length is 14 residues. Germline V gene sequence: CDR1 SGHNT, CDR2 YYREEE (reference sequence). V was clipped by 6 bases and J by 5 bases; unmatched bases: 9. CDR3 region: CASTTGLDGETQYF. CDR3 DNA: TGTGCCAGCACCACGGGACTAGATGGGGAGACCCAGTACTTC.

The J gene is TRBJ2-7, the V gene TRBV25-1; 10 bases map to TRBD1. From germline, CDR1 is MGHDK and CDR2 SYGVNS. J lost 2 bases, V lost 6 bases, and 4 bases had no gene match. There are 14 residues in the CDR3. In nucleotides, the CDR3 is TGTGCCAGCAGGGGACAGGGGACTACCTACGAGCAGTACTTC. Its protein is CASRGQGTTYEQYF.

This clone has only a few counts. The chain uses TRBV4-3 and TRBJ1-2; 7 bases line up with TRBD1. V was pared by 0 bases and J by 0 bases, with 4 bases of the junction left unmatched. The CDR3 spans 16 residues. CDR1 LGHNA and CDR2 YSLEER come from the germline V gene. CDR3 nucleotide sequence: TGCGCCAGCAGCCAAGATCGACAGGGACCTAACTATGGCTACACCTTC. This encodes CASSQDRQGPNYGYTF.

This clone turned up a few times. This chain connects TRBV4-1 to TRBJ1-2, with D possibly TRBD1 on 5 matching bases. This CDR3 is 15 amino acids long. Germline V gene lookup returns CDR1 MGHRA and CDR2 YSYEKL. The V gene lost 2 bases and the J gene lost 4 bases, with 14 bases spanning the gap. For the CDR3, the DNA is TGCGCCAGCAGCCAAACAACACAGGAATTCTATGGCTACACCTTC. Its translation is CASSQTTQEFYGYTF.

The chain is built from TRBV11-1 and TRBJ2-3, with TRBD2 identical over 8 bases. The CDR3 is made up of 14 amino acids. Germline V gene sequence: CDR1 SGHAT, CDR2 FQDESV (reference sequence). The V gene end was trimmed by 3 bases and the J gene end by 1 base; junction bases not matched to a gene: 0. The CDR3 loop reads CASSFGGGTDTQYF. CDR3 nucleotide sequence: TGTGCCAGCAGCTTCGGGGGGGGCACAGATACGCAGTATTTT.

The rearrangement joins TRBV3-1 (or the pseudogene TRBV3-2) to TRBJ1-6; TRBD1 matches 10 bases. Unmatched junction bases numbered 2, after V lost 1 base and J lost 8 bases. This CDR3 has 15 amino acids. Germline V gene lookup returns CDR1 LGHDT and CDR2 YNNKEL (reference sequence). Here the CDR3 reads CASSQGTGGDSPLHF. As DNA, the CDR3 is TGTGCCAGCAGCCAAGGGACAGGGGGGGATTCACCCCTCCACTTT.

The genes are TRBV27 and TRBJ2-1, with TRBD2 matching over 10 bases. The J segment lost 6 bases and the V segment lost 6 bases, leaving 20 bases of the junction unmatched. Germline CDR1 and CDR2: MNHEY and SMNVEV (reference sequence). The CDR3 sequence is 19 residues long. The CDR3 DNA reads TGTGCCAGCAGCCATCCCGTAAGGGCTAGCGGGAGTAAAGGCAATGAGCAGTTCTTC. It translates to CASSHPVRASGSKGNEQFF.

This clone occurred once. This sequence joins TRBV18 and TRBJ1-3; a weak D match, TRBD1 (6 bases). Germline V gene data show CDR1 as KGHSH and CDR2 as LQKENI. The ends were cut back, 4 bases at V and 4 bases at J, with 17 bases in the middle. The CDR3 covers 16 residues. The chain's CDR3 is CASSRETGRGGNTIYF. The CDR3 nucleotides read TGTGCCAGCTCACGGGAAACAGGGCGAGGAGGAAACACCATATATTTT.

This chain links TRBV5-5 with TRBJ1-5; 7 nucleotides line up with TRBD1. Germline V CDR1 and CDR2: SGHKS, YYEKEE (reference sequence). The CDR3 length is 14 residues. V lost 2 bases and J lost 2; bases outside the gene matches: 1. CDR3 region: CASSFDRGNQPQHF. Here the CDR3 DNA reads TGTGCCAGCAGCTTCGACAGGGGCAATCAGCCCCAGCATTTT.

The chain joins TRBV6-2 or TRBV6-3 to TRBJ2-2; weak D call: TRBD2 (5 bases). Germline CDR1 MNHEY, CDR2 SVGEGT. The CDR3 is 15 amino acids. Trimming removed 5 bases at V and 3 bases at J, with 13 bases between. The CDR3 region is CASSGSRIYTGELFF. The CDR3 nucleotides are TGTGCCAGCAGTGGGAGCCGGATATACACCGGGGAGCTGTTTTTT.

This clone was detected once. This chain uses TRBV2 with TRBJ1-5, with D possibly matching TRBD1 (5 bases). Trimming pared 3 bases from V and 7 bases from J, leaving 13 bases between. The CDR3 sequence is 14 residues long. Germline-derived CDR1 and CDR2 are SNHLY and FYNNEI. This CDR3 reads CASSEGAGNQPQHF. CDR3 nucleotide sequence: TGTGCCAGCAGTGAGGGTGCAGGGAACCAGCCCCAGCATTTT. Complete variable domain (other parts from reference TRBV2 and TRBJ1-5): EPEVTQTPSHQVTQMGQEVILRCVPISNHLYFYWYRQILGQKVEFLVSFYNNEISEKSEIFDDQFSVERPDGSNFTLKIRSTKLEDSAMYFCASSEGAGNQPQHFGDGTRLSIL.

This clone has a handful of counts. The rearrangement uses TRBV27 and TRBJ1-1; D gene unclear. Trimming cost V 5 bases and J 5 bases, with 18 bases left between them. The CDR3 spans 15 residues. Germline V lookup: CDR1 MNHEY, CDR2 SMNVEV (reference sequence). CDR3 DNA: TGTGCCAGCAGTCAACGTGACCGACTGAGGACTGAAGCTTTCTTT. Translating gives CASSQRDRLRTEAFF.